The clone carrying this TCR beta chain was observed a handful of times. Each CDR3 protein is one row after TCRdb ran MiXCR on the PCR reads. The sample has some 100,000 distinct CDR3 sequences, around a third seen once; the top ten hold roughly 4.2%. The data belong to a study of molecular identifiers for immune sequencing clone quantification. The CDR3 spans 14 residues. The germline V and J ends were trimmed by 1 base and 0 bases, with 8 bases remaining between them. Germline values: CDR1 SQVTM, CDR2 ANQGSEA. The source material was naive CD8+ T cells from blood, with Jurkat cell RNA spiked in. Subset of the sample: FACS-sorted CD8+CD4-CCR7+CD45RA+ naive T cells. The J gene is TRBJ2-3, the V gene TRBV29-1, with D uncertain. The TCR was taken from a human donor in good health. Some libraries in this study had Jurkat cell RNA spiked in. The CDR3 sequence is CSVEGLRSTDTQYF. DNA for the CDR3: TGCAGCGTTGAAGGGTTGAGGAGCACAGATACGCAGTATTTT.